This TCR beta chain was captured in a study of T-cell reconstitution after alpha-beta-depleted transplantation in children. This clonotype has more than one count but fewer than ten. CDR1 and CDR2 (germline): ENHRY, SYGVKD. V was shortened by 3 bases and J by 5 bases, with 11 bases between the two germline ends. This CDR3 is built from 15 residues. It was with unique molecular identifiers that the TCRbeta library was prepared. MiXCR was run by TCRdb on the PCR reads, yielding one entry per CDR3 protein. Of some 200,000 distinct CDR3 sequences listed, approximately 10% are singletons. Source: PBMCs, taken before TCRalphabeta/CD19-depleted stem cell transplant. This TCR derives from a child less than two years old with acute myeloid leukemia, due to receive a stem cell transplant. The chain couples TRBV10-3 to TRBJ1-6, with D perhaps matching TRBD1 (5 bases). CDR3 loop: CAISDRRGDNSPLHF. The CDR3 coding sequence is TGTGCCATCAGTGATCGACGAGGGGATAATTCACCCCTCCACTTT.